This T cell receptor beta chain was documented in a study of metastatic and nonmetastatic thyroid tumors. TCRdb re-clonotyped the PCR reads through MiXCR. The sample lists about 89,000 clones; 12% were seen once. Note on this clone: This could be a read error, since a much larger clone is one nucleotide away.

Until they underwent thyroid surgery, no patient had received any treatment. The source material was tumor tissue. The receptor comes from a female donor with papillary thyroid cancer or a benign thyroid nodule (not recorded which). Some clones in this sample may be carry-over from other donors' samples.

Here the CDR3 reads CATSWRGEKFF. The CDR3 region has the DNA TGTGCCACCAGTTGGAGGGGGGAGAAGTTCTTC. V gene TRBV24-1 combines with J gene TRBJ2-1; D tentatively reads TRBD1 or TRBD2 (6 bases each). The CDR3 spans 11 residues. Germline CDR1 is KGHDR and CDR2 is SFDVKD. Trimming took 6 bases from V and 14 from J, leaving 13 bases between them.